This T cell receptor beta chain was sequenced during a study of blood T cells in healthy people across ages. The wider study: About one barcoded beta molecule per two T cells was the capture yield of template switching. The study's findings and limits: The fall in TCR beta diversity per million T cells was roughly linear with age. Any changes in expanded clonotypes were possibly confounded, as donor CMV status remained unknown.

CDR1 and CDR2 (germline): DFQATT, SNEGSKA (reference sequence). The CDR3 length is 13 residues. Isolation of PBMCs gave at least 6.5 million cells per sample. About this clonotype: Antigen specificity is unknown.

Next came a second PCR, run for about 6 to 12 cycles, which used a sample-barcoded 5' primer along with a J-beta primer mix. TCRdb used MiXCR to reprocess the 5' RACE reads, holding one entry per CDR3 protein. The table lists 600,000 to 800,000 distinct CDR3 sequences, about 51% of them singletons, with about 13% in the top ten. The receptor's source is a woman of 80 years or more in good health. This sequence joins TRBV20-1 and TRBJ2-5; D is uncertain. The J call may be in error: the DNA end matches TRBJ2-7 better. Sample: blood. The CDR3 coding sequence is TGCAGTGCTAGAGATCCGGAACGGAACGAGCAGTACTTC. Encoded protein: CSARDPERNEQYF.